Listed below are T cell receptor beta chains from one sample, sequenced in a study of T cell changes during pregnancy in multiple sclerosis. The table came from immunoSEQ multiplex PCR; TCRdb's copy has only in-frame clones and leaves some out. The table shows tens of thousands of clones, with 93% occurring only once. Here the sequenced sample was CD8+ T cells from peripheral blood mononuclear cells, taken in the second trimester of pregnancy. These TCRs come from a female donor with multiple sclerosis, enrolled in a pregnancy study. Both conserved end residues are part of each CDR3. D genes are given only for firm matches.

cdr3_length v_call d_call cdr3_aa
17 TRBV5-1 TRBD2 CASSLTGTSGRYNEQFF
14 TRBV6-5 TRBD1 CASSYHDRASEQFF
16 TRBV11-2 TRBD1 CASSQVGDRGYNEQFF
14 TRBV6-1 TRBD1 CATRQGMSNQPQHF
12 TRBV4-2 NA CASSRGTAEAFF
11 TRBV5-1 NA CASSSGQEAFF
13 TRBV5-4 NA CAVYFAGQETQYF
16 TRBV7-9 TRBD1 CASSLGPSTGTYEQYF
13 TRBV5-1 NA CASSPPNTGELFF
12 TRBV9 TRBD2 CASTAGGNEQFF
14 TRBV2 TRBD2 CASSFLAGGLEQFF
14 TRBV9 TRBD2 CASSPMTSGYEQYF
15 TRBV9 TRBD2 CASSVGRGGADTQYF